The 8 T cell receptor beta chains listed next were all sequenced from one sample in a study of cytomegalovirus exposure and HLA in healthy donors. Vbeta (60) and Jbeta (13) primers were used in the PCR. Assay: immunoSEQ multiplex PCR; the TCRdb copy retains only in-frame clones and omits some. The table has 150,000 to 200,000 clones, around 75% seen once. The sequenced sample was PBMCs. Receptor source: a woman aged 45-65 years in good health and CMV-seropositive.

This chain joins TRBV7-9 and TRBJ2-7; TRBD2 matches 7 bases. Germline loops: CDR1 SEHNR, CDR2 FQNEAQ (reference sequence). This CDR3 is 16 amino acids long. After removal of 4 bases from V and 1 base from J, the junction contained 10 bases not matched to a gene. This CDR3 reads CASSSSLGGGSYEQYF. The CDR3 DNA reads TGTGCCAGCAGCTCTAGTCTGGGCGGGGGTTCCTACGAGCAGTACTTC.

J is TRBJ2-7 and V is TRBV29-1; no definite D call. The V gene's germline CDR1 is SQVTM and CDR2 ANQGSEA. This CDR3 is built from 12 residues. V gave up 3 bases and J gave up 2 bases, with 8 bases separating them. The CDR3 bases are TGCAGCGTTGAGGTTCAGACCTACGAGCAGTACTTC. Amino acid sequence: CSVEVQTYEQYF.

This chain links TRBV7-3 with TRBJ2-2; D gene uncertain. This CDR3 is 12 amino acids long. The germline gives CDR1 SGHTA, CDR2 FQGTGA. V was pared by 3 bases and J by 5 bases, with 4 bases between. The CDR3 nucleotides are TGTGCCAGCAGCTTTGAGACCGGGGAGCTGTTTTTT. Protein: CASSFETGELFF.

This clone occurred a few times. The chain is built from TRBV5-1 and TRBJ2-7; the match to TRBD2 covers 10 bases. The CDR3 has 16 residues. V shed 0 bases, J shed 2 bases, and the junction held 5 bases outside the gene matches. Germline-derived CDR1 and CDR2 are SGHRS and YFSETQ. The CDR3: CASSLVKRGGPYEQYF. Here the CDR3 DNA reads TGCGCCAGCAGCTTGGTTAAGCGGGGGGGACCCTACGAGCAGTACTTC.

This clone has more than one count but fewer than ten. This CDR3 reads CASKGQALEAFF. The CDR3 nucleotides are TGTGCCAGCAAAGGACAGGCTCTTGAAGCTTTCTTT. This sequence joins TRBV5-6 and TRBJ1-1; 7 bases fit TRBD1. Germline trimming cut 6 bases from V and 7 bases from J; bases unmatched to any gene: 6. Looked up from germline, CDR1 is SGHDT and CDR2 is YYEEEE. The CDR3 contains 12 residues.

Only one count was recorded for this clone. The rearrangement uses TRBV2 and TRBJ1-2, with unresolved D. Germline V gene data show CDR1 as SNHLY and CDR2 as FYNNEI. The CDR3 has 14 amino acids. V lost 4 bases to trimming and J lost 4 bases, with 13 bases between them. The CDR3 loop reads CASSATDGGYGYTF. CDR3 nucleotide sequence: TGTGCCAGCAGTGCAACAGACGGTGGCTATGGCTACACCTTC.

This chain links TRBV5-1 with TRBJ1-1, with unresolved D. The ends were cut back, 0 bases at V and 5 bases at J, with 11 bases in the middle. The CDR3 totals 14 residues. CDR1 is SGHRS and CDR2 is YFSETQ in the germline V gene. The CDR3 nucleotides read TGCGCCAGCAGCTTGGCAGGCCGCCAGACTGAAGCTTTCTTT. This gives the protein CASSLAGRQTEAFF.

The chain joins TRBV5-1 to TRBJ2-7; unclear D gene. The CDR3 covers 12 residues. From germline, CDR1 is SGHRS and CDR2 YFSETQ. Trimming cost V 1 base and J 2 bases, with 4 bases left between them. Here the CDR3 DNA reads TGCGCCAGCAGCTTGCCCGCCTACGAGCAGTACTTC. It encodes CASSLPAYEQYF.